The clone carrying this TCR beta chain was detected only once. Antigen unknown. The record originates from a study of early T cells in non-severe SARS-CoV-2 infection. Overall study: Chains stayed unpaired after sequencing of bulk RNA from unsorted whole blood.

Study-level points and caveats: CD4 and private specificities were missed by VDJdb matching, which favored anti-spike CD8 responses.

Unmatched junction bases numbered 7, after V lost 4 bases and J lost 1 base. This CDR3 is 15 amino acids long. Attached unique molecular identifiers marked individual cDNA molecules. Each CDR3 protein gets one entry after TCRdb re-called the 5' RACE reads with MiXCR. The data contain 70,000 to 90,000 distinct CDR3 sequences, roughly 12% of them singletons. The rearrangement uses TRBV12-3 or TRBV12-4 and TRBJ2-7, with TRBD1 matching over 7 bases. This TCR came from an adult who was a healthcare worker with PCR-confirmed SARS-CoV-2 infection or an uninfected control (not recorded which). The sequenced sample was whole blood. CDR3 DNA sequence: TGTGCCAGCAGTTCCCCCGGGACAGCATCCTACGAGCAGTACTTC. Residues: CASSSPGTASYEQYF.